This T cell receptor beta chain was obtained from a study of T cell changes during pregnancy in multiple sclerosis. The table came from immunoSEQ multiplex PCR; TCRdb's copy has only in-frame clones and leaves some out. The data hold about 56,000 clones, with 75% to 90% observed a single time. The CDR3 sequence is 17 residues long. Germline CDR1 is MDHEN and CDR2 is SYDVKM. With V trimmed by 5 bases and J by 2 bases, 11 bases remained unmatched. The sample consisted of CD4+ T cells from peripheral blood mononuclear cells, taken in the third trimester of pregnancy. The TCR sequence derives from a female donor with multiple sclerosis, enrolled in a pregnancy study. V and J are TRBV28 and TRBJ1-4; 7 bases are a match to TRBD1. The CDR3, as DNA: TGTGCCAGCAGTCCCCCGGGACAGTTGGCGACTAATGAAAAACTGTTTTTT. It codes for CASSPPGQLATNEKLFF.